This T cell receptor (beta chain) was captured by sequencing in a study of T cell responses to AZD1222 COVID-19 vaccine. Study-wide findings and caveats: Seropositivity was recorded at baseline in only a handful of AZD1222 recipients. Researchers report vaccine-associated CD4 TCRs spanning spike, with dominance at 160-218 and 743-854. The sample set comprised mostly white British donors with more females, and clonal diversity was possibly underestimated.

Germline V gene lookup returns CDR1 SGHDT and CDR2 YYEEEE. This CDR3 has 16 amino acids. V lost 0 bases to trimming and J lost 6 bases; unmatched junction nucleotides: 11. The table came from immunoSEQ multiplex PCR; TCRdb's copy has only in-frame clones and leaves some out. The table includes about 270,000 clones, almost 95% detected once. Points on this clone: Its antigen is not known.

The V gene is TRBV5-6, the J gene TRBJ1-1; TRBD1 matches 7 bases. This specimen consisted of peripheral blood, obtained 28 days after the second AZD1222 dose. This receptor was taken from an adult who received the AZD1222 COVID-19 vaccine. In nucleotides, the CDR3 is TGTGCCAGCAGCTTGGCCTTGGGCAGGGGGATAGCTGAAGCTTTCTTT. This sequence encodes CASSLALGRGIAEAFF.